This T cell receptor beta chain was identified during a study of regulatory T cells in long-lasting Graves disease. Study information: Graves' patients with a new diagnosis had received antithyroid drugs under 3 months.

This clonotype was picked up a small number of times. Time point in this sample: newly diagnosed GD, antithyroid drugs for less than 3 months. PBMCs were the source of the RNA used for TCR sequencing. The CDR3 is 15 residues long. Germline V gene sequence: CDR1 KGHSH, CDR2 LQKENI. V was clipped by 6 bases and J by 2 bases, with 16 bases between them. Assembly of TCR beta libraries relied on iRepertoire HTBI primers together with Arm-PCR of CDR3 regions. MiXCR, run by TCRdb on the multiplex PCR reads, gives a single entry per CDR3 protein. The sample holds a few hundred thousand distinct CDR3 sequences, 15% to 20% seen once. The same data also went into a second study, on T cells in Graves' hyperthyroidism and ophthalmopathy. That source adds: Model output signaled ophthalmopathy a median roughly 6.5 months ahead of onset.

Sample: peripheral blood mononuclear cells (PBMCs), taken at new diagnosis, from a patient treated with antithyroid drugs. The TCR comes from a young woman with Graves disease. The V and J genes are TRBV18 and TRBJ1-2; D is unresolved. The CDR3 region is CASSPTIGRNYGYTF. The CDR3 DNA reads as TGTGCCAGCTCCCCGACAATAGGAAGAAACTATGGCTACACCTTC.